These 30 T cell receptor beta chains share one sample of origin, sequenced in a study of human T cells and chemical hapten exposure. Time point given: patch test 1, 2 weeks after DPC sensitization. Stated treatment: therapeutic diphenylcyclopropenone sensitization with weekly scalp DPC. Via MiXCR, TCRdb re-called the RACE reads, giving one row per CDR3 protein. The sample carries 300,000 to 450,000 distinct CDR3 sequences, roughly 5% recorded once. The material was whole blood, obtained in connection with sensitization to the hapten diphenylcyclopropenone (DPC). The receptors originated from a woman between 45 and 65 years old with alopecia areata. Some clones in this sample may be carry-over from other donors' samples.

This clonotype appeared many times. The chain couples TRBV6-5 to TRBJ2-1, with 7 bases aligning to TRBD2. Trimming removed 8 bases from V and 4 bases from J; junction bases left unmatched: 5. Germline V CDR1 and CDR2: MNHEY, SVGAGI. This CDR3 contains 13 residues. Here the CDR3 DNA reads TGTGCCAGCGGGGGGGACGTTTACAATGAGCAGTTCTTC. The encoded protein is CASGGDVYNEQFF.

This clonotype occurred many times. The V call is TRBV24-1, the J call TRBJ2-1; D gene uncertain. V was trimmed by 4 bases and J by 0 bases, leaving 3 bases between them. This CDR3 region has 13 residues. The germline CDR1 and CDR2 sequences are KGHDR and SFDVKD. Written as DNA, the CDR3 is TGTGCCACCAGTGACCCCTCCTACAATGAGCAGTTCTTC. Residues: CATSDPSYNEQFF.

This clonotype appeared a few times. The rearrangement links TRBV12-3 or TRBV12-4 to TRBJ1-3; 9 bases map to TRBD1. Trimming cost V 6 bases and J 2 bases; bases outside gene matches: 5. The CDR3 extends over 15 amino acids. CDR3 nucleotides: TGTGCCAGCAGGATGAGGACAGGGGCTGGAAACACCATATATTTT. Amino acid sequence: CASRMRTGAGNTIYF.

This clonotype was seen repeatedly, ten times or more. This chain uses TRBV11-2 with TRBJ2-6; D gene ambiguous. Trimming took off 4 bases at V and 4 bases at J, with 5 bases between the two ends. CDR1 and CDR2 (germline): SGHAT, FQNNGV. The CDR3 runs 13 residues. CDR3 in DNA: TGTGCCAGCAGCTACCCCGGGGCCAACGTCCTGACTTTC. Translation: CASSYPGANVLTF. Full variable domain (remainder filled in from reference TRBV11-2 and TRBJ2-6): EAGVAQSPRYKIIEKRQSVAFWCNPISGHATLYWYQQILGQGPKLLIQFQNNGVVDDSQLPKDRFSAERLKGVDSTLKIQPAKLEDSAVYLCASSYPGANVLTFGAGSRLTVL.

This clonotype was observed many times. CDR3 protein: CSVGNTGELFF. The CDR3 DNA follows: TGCAGCGTAGGGAACACCGGGGAGCTGTTTTTT. The chain is built from TRBV29-1 and TRBJ2-2; D gene unclear. Germline assignment: CDR1 SQVTM and CDR2 ANQGSEA. V dropped 6 bases and J dropped 1 base, with 3 bases sitting between them. The CDR3 consists of 11 residues.

This clonotype was counted a few times. The DNA of the CDR3 is TGTGCCAGCAGCTTACCGGGACAGGGCGCCAATGAGCAGTTCTTC. The encoded protein is CASSLPGQGANEQFF. J is TRBJ2-1 and V is TRBV7-2; 9 bases fit TRBD1. Losses at the gene ends were 2 bases for V and 6 bases for J; bases not matched to a gene: 5. The CDR3 runs to 15 residues. In germline, CDR1 is SGHTA, CDR2 FQGNSA. Drawing the rest from reference TRBV7-2 and TRBJ2-1, the complete variable domain is GAGVSQSPSNKVTEKGKDVELRCDPISGHTALYWYRQSLGQGLEFLIYFQGNSAPDKSGLPSDRFSAERTGGSVSTLTIQRTQQEDSAVYLCASSLPGQGANEQFFGPGTRLTVL.

This chain connects TRBV29-1 to TRBJ2-1; D may correspond to TRBD1 or TRBD2 (5 bases each). V dropped 6 bases and J dropped 9 bases, with 21 bases sitting between them. CDR1 is SQVTM, CDR2 ANQGSEA, per germline. This CDR3 has 14 residues. The CDR3 sequence is CSVPYYGAIGEQFF. The CDR3 DNA sequence: TGCAGCGTCCCCTACTACGGGGCAATCGGTGAGCAGTTCTTC.

The chain carries TRBV5-1 and TRBJ2-7; 8 bases fit TRBD1. CDR3 size: 14 residues. The germline V gene encodes CDR1 SGHRS and CDR2 YFSETQ. Germline trimming cut 4 bases from V and 2 bases from J; bases unmatched to any gene: 5. The CDR3 is CASSIGQGAYEQYF. As DNA, the CDR3 is TGCGCCAGCAGCATCGGACAGGGCGCCTACGAGCAGTACTTC.

This clonotype appeared many times. This CDR3 reads CASSLLTSGNTDTQYF. In DNA form, the CDR3 reads TGTGCCAGCAGTTTATTGACTAGCGGTAACACAGATACGCAGTATTTT. The chain combines TRBV27 with TRBJ2-3; 9 bases fit TRBD2. The germline gives CDR1 MNHEY, CDR2 SMNVEV (reference sequence). The CDR3 is 16 amino acids. With 1 base clipped from V and 2 bases from J, the junction kept 4 bases outside the gene matches.

The sample holds many counts of this clonotype. The chain is built from TRBV7-9 and TRBJ2-3; D gene uncertain. The V and J ends lost 1 base and 1 base respectively, with 6 bases between them. The germline gives CDR1 SEHNR, CDR2 FQNEAQ (reference sequence). The CDR3 sequence is 14 residues long. The CDR3 DNA reads TGTGCCAGCAGCTTAGTTCTTGGCACAGATACGCAGTATTTT. This codes for CASSLVLGTDTQYF.

This clonotype was seen many times. The chain carries TRBV4-1 and TRBJ1-4; unclear D gene. Germline-derived CDR1 and CDR2 are MGHRA and YSYEKL. With 1 base removed from V and 5 bases from J, the gap between germline ends came to 5 bases. This CDR3 is built from 13 residues. As DNA, the CDR3 is TGCGCCAGCAGCCAAGTTGTAAATGAAAAACTGTTTTTT. Protein product: CASSQVVNEKLFF.

This clonotype was seen only a few times. V and J are TRBV12-3 or TRBV12-4 and TRBJ2-3, with D unclear. V was shortened by 4 bases and J by 6 bases, with 11 bases between the two germline ends. The CDR3 loop spans 13 amino acids. The CDR3: CASSSAGRDTQYF. For the CDR3, the DNA is TGTGCCAGCAGTTCGGCTGGGCGGGATACGCAGTATTTT.

This chain joins TRBV5-1 and TRBJ2-7; 10 nucleotides line up with TRBD2. Trimming at V came to 5 bases and at J to 3 bases, leaving 5 bases not matched to a gene. This CDR3 contains 14 residues. The germline CDR1 and CDR2 sequences are SGHRS and YFSETQ. CDR3 in DNA: TGCGCCAGCAGTACTAGCGGGACCAACTACGAGCAGTACTTC. Its translation is CASSTSGTNYEQYF.

This clonotype was seen many times. The rearrangement joins TRBV18 to TRBJ2-5; a possible D gene is TRBD2 (5 bases). The CDR3 is made up of 13 amino acids. The germline CDR1 and CDR2 sequences are KGHSH and LQKENI. The V and J ends lost 1 base and 4 bases respectively, with 7 bases between them. CDR3 nucleotides: TGTGCCAGCTCACCACGAGGACTAGAGACCCAGTACTTC. Its protein is CASSPRGLETQYF.

This clonotype was recorded many times. V and J are TRBV28 and TRBJ1-5; D gene ambiguous. There are 14 residues in the CDR3. Germline V lookup: CDR1 MDHEN, CDR2 SYDVKM. Trimming took off 2 bases at V and 3 bases at J, with 8 bases between the two ends. The CDR3 spells CASSLVRYNQPQHF. Written as DNA, the CDR3 is TGTGCCAGCAGTTTAGTGAGATACAATCAGCCCCAGCATTTT.

This clonotype has a handful of counts. The chain links TRBV20-1 to TRBJ2-3, with 9 bases that match TRBD2. Germline V lookup: CDR1 DFQATT, CDR2 SNEGSKA (reference sequence). This CDR3 has 14 residues. The ends lost 3 bases at V and 2 bases at J; junction bases unmatched: 3. CDR3 bases: TGCAGTGCTAGGAGCGGGAGGCCCACAGATACGCAGTATTTT. This gives the protein CSARSGRPTDTQYF.

This clonotype was seen repeatedly, ten times or more. The rearrangement joins TRBV7-2 to TRBJ2-6, with TRBD1 matching 7 bases. CDR1 and CDR2 from the germline V gene are SGHTA and FQGNSA. CDR3 length: 13 amino acids. J lost 15 bases, V lost 5 bases, and 10 bases had no gene match. DNA for the CDR3: TGTGCCAGCAGCGGGACAGAACAAGGCTCCCTGACTTTC. Residues: CASSGTEQGSLTF. The variable domain in full, with the rest retrieved from reference TRBV7-2 and TRBJ2-6, is GAGVSQSPSNKVTEKGKDVELRCDPISGHTALYWYRQSLGQGLEFLIYFQGNSAPDKSGLPSDRFSAERTGGSVSTLTIQRTQQEDSAVYLCASSGTEQGSLTFGAGSRLTVL.

This clonotype was recorded a few times. CDR3 sequence reads: CASSATSGGVHEQFF. The CDR3 DNA is TGCGCCAGCAGCGCGACTAGCGGGGGGGTCCATGAGCAGTTCTTC. The chain links TRBV5-1 to TRBJ2-1, with 14 bases fitting TRBD2. The CDR3 contains 15 residues. Germline CDR1 is SGHRS and CDR2 is YFSETQ. With 4 bases clipped from V and 8 bases from J, the junction kept 5 bases outside the gene matches.

Ten or more counts support this clonotype. The chain is built from TRBV5-4 and TRBJ1-6, with no clear D. CDR3 length equals 15 residues. Germline loops: CDR1 SGHNT, CDR2 YYREEE (reference sequence). The V end lost 0 bases, the J end lost 3 bases, and 7 bases lay between the germline ends. DNA of the CDR3: TGTGCCAGCAGCTTGGGAGGGCTCTATAATTCACCCCTCCACTTT. It specifies CASSLGGLYNSPLHF.

This clonotype was observed a few times. V usage is TRBV7-6 and J usage is TRBJ1-1; TRBD1 matches at 10 bases. This CDR3 is 16 amino acids long. Germline CDR1 reads SGHVS; CDR2 reads FNYEAQ. With V trimmed by 5 bases and J by 1 base, 7 bases remained unmatched. The CDR3 DNA sequence: TGTGCCAGCAGCCTCTTGACAGGGGGCTGGAACACTGAAGCTTTCTTT. Its translation: CASSLLTGGWNTEAFF.

This clonotype was recorded at least ten times. V usage is TRBV28 and J usage is TRBJ2-7, with a weak D call TRBD2 (6 bases). CDR3 size: 14 residues. The V end lost 3 bases, the J end lost 2 bases, and 11 bases lay between the germline ends. Per germline, CDR1 MDHEN and CDR2 SYDVKM. The CDR3 nucleotides read TGTGCCAGCAGTTTCGGGGGTCTTACCTACGAGCAGTACTTC. Residues: CASSFGGLTYEQYF.

V is TRBV20-1 and J is TRBJ2-3, with TRBD2 matching 10 bases. The V segment lost 0 bases and the J segment 0 bases; nucleotides outside the gene matches: 6. Germline lookup yields CDR1 DFQATT and CDR2 SNEGSKA (reference sequence). The CDR3 is 17 amino acids. CDR3 region: CSARDSSGGTSTDTQYF. The CDR3 DNA follows: TGCAGTGCTAGAGATTCTAGCGGGGGTACTAGCACAGATACGCAGTATTTT.

This clonotype was recorded at least ten times. In nucleotides, the CDR3 is TGTGCCATCAGTGATGGTAAGGGGACAAGCTACGAGCAGTACTTC. Amino acids: CAISDGKGTSYEQYF. The rearrangement joins TRBV10-3 to TRBJ2-7, with a possible D match to TRBD1 (6 bases). The CDR3 is made up of 15 amino acids. Trimming took 3 bases from V and 3 from J, leaving 15 bases between them. Looked up from germline, CDR1 is ENHRY and CDR2 is SYGVKD.

This clonotype was detected only a few times. V and J are TRBV7-9 and TRBJ2-5; D not resolved. The germline V gene encodes CDR1 SEHNR and CDR2 FQNEAQ (reference sequence). The CDR3 totals 13 residues. V was shortened by 5 bases and J by 2 bases, with 9 bases between the two germline ends. CDR3 region: CASSPTIQETQYF. The DNA of the CDR3 is TGTGCCAGCAGCCCCACCATACAAGAGACCCAGTACTTC.

This clonotype was counted at least ten times. The gene calls are TRBV28 and TRBJ2-7; D is undetermined. The CDR3 is 11 amino acids. The germline CDR1 and CDR2 sequences are MDHEN and SYDVKM. Trimming took off 5 bases at V and 7 bases at J, with 9 bases between the two ends. As DNA, the CDR3 is TGTGCCAGCAGTCACCCAGCGGAGCAGTACTTC. It yields the protein CASSHPAEQYF.

The chain carries TRBV18 and TRBJ1-1, with unresolved D. CDR1 and CDR2 from the germline V gene are KGHSH and LQKENI. Trimming pared 0 bases from V and 1 base from J, leaving 12 bases between. This CDR3 spans 16 amino acids. DNA for the CDR3: TGTGCCAGCTCACCACCAAGTATTTTCGGGAACACTGAAGCTTTCTTT. The encoded protein is CASSPPSIFGNTEAFF.

This clonotype came up a few times. V usage is TRBV20-1 and J usage is TRBJ2-1; perhaps TRBD2 as D (5 bases). Looked up from germline, CDR1 is DFQATT and CDR2 is SNEGSKA (reference sequence). V was pared by 6 bases and J by 9 bases, with 15 bases between. CDR3 size: 12 residues. CDR3: CSAGTGYSEQFF. The CDR3 DNA reads TGCAGTGCCGGCACGGGGTATTCTGAGCAGTTCTTC.

This clonotype has ten or more counts. DNA of the CDR3: TGTGCCAGCAGCGCGGGACAGGTGGTTGAAAAACTGTTTTTT. It codes for CASSAGQVVEKLFF. This chain connects TRBV9 to TRBJ1-4; 8 bases fit TRBD1. The V gene's germline CDR1 is SGDLS and CDR2 YYNGEE. Germline trimming cut 3 bases from V and 7 bases from J; bases unmatched to any gene: 5. CDR3 length: 14 amino acids.

This clonotype was seen ten or more times. J is TRBJ2-1 and V is TRBV6-2 or TRBV6-3; a weak D match, TRBD1 (6 bases). Trimming removed 6 bases from V and 1 base from J, with 13 bases in between. The CDR3 runs 15 residues. Germline V gene lookup returns CDR1 MNHEY and CDR2 SVGEGT. CDR3 bases: TGTGCCAGCAGGCCAGGGGAAGGGTCCTACAATGAGCAGTTCTTC. Translation gives CASRPGEGSYNEQFF.

The table lists this clonotype with many counts. The V call is TRBV28, the J call TRBJ2-7; 9 bases align to TRBD2. V was pared by 4 bases and J by 0 bases, with 7 bases of the junction left unmatched. The germline CDR1 and CDR2 sequences are MDHEN and SYDVKM. This CDR3 spans 16 amino acids. CDR3 nucleotides: TGTGCCAGCAGTTCCCTGACTAGCGGAGGCTCCTACGAGCAGTACTTC. Protein product: CASSSLTSGGSYEQYF.